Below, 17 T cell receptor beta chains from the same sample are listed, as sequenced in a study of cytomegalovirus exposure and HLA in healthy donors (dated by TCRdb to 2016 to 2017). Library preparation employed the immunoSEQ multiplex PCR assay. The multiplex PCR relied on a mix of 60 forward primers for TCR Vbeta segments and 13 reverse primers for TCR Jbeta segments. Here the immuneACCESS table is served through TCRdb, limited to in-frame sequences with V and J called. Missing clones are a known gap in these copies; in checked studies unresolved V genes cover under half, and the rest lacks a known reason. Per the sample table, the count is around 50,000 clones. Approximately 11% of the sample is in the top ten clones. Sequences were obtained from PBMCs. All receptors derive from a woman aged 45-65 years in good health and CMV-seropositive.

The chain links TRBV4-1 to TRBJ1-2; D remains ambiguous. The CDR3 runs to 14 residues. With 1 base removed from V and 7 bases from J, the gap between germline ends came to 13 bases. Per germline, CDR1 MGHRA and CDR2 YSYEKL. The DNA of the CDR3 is TGCGCCAGCAGCCAAGTGGCCGGGGTAGGTGGCTACACCTTC. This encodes CASSQVAGVGGYTF.

The DNA for the CDR3 is TGTGCCACCGGGGGACAGGGGCACAATCAGCCCCAGCATTTT. Translation gives CATGGQGHNQPQHF. The V gene is TRBV7-9, the J gene TRBJ1-5, with 10 nucleotides matching TRBD1. This CDR3 is 14 amino acids long. Germline loops: CDR1 SEHNR, CDR2 FQNEAQ (reference sequence). V was clipped by 10 bases and J by 3 bases; unmatched bases: 6.

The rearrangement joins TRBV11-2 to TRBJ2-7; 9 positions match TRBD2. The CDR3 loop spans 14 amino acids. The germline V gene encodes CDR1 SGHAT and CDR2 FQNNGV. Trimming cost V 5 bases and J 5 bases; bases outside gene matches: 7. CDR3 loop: CASSPVAGADEQYF. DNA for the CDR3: TGTGCCAGCAGCCCTGTAGCGGGAGCAGACGAGCAGTACTTC.

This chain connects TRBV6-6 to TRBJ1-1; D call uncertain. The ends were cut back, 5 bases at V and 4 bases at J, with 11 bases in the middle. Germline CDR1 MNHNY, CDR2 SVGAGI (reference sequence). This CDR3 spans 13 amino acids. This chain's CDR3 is CASSGGWATEAFF. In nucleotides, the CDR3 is TGTGCCAGCAGTGGCGGGTGGGCCACTGAAGCTTTCTTT.

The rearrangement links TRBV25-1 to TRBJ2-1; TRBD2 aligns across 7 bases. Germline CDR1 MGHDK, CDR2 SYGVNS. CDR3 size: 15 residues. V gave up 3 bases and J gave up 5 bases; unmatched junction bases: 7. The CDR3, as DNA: TGTGCCAGCAGTGATCCAGCGGGGATCGACAATGAGCAGTTCTTC. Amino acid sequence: CASSDPAGIDNEQFF.

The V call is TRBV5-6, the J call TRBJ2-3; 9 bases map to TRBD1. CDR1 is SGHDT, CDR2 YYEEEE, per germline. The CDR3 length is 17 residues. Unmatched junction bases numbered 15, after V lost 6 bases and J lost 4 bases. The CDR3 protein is CASIASPGTGKSDTQYF. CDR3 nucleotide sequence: TGTGCCAGCATCGCCTCCCCCGGGACAGGGAAGTCAGATACGCAGTATTTT.

CDR3 sequence: CASSITAGAMAFF. The CDR3 coding sequence is TGTGCCAGTAGTATAACAGCAGGGGCTATGGCTTTCTTT. The rearrangement uses TRBV19 and TRBJ1-1, with a possible D match to TRBD1 (6 bases). Germline V gene sequence: CDR1 LNHDA, CDR2 SQIVND (reference sequence). The CDR3 length is 13 residues. V lost 2 bases and J lost 11, with 15 bases in between. Drawing the rest from reference TRBV19 and TRBJ1-1, the complete variable domain is DGGITQSPKYLFRKEGQNVTLSCEQNLNHDAMYWYRQDPGQGLRLIYYSQIVNDFQKGDIAEGYSVSREKKESFPLTVTSAQKNPTAFYLCASSITAGAMAFFGQGTRLTVV.

CDR3 sequence (DNA): TGTGCCAGCAGCCCGGCGGCAGGGCGCTACGAGCAGTACTTC. Amino acids: CASSPAAGRYEQYF. This chain connects TRBV5-4 to TRBJ2-7; maybe TRBD1 (5 bases). CDR1 is SGHNT, CDR2 YYREEE, per germline (reference sequence). There are 14 residues in the CDR3. V was cut by 4 bases and J by 3 bases, with 14 bases left in between.

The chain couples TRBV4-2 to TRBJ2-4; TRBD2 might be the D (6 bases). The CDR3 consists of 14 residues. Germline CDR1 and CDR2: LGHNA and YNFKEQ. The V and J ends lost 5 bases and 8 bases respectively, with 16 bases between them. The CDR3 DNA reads TGTGCCAGCAGCGAAGGTCAGGAGGGTGACATTCAGTACTTC. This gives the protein CASSEGQEGDIQYF.

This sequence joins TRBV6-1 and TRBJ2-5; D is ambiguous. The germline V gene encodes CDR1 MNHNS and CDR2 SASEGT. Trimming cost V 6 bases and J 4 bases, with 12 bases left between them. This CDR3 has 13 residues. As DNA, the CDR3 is TGTGCCAGCAGCGTTCCCCCCGTAGAGACCCAGTACTTC. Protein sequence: CASSVPPVETQYF.

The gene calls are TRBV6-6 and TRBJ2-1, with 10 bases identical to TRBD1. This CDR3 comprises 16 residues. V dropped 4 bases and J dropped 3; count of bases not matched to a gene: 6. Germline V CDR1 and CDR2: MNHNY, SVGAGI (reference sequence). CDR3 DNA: TGTGCCAGCAGTTTCACGGACAGGGGGTTCTACAATGAGCAGTTCTTC. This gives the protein CASSFTDRGFYNEQFF.

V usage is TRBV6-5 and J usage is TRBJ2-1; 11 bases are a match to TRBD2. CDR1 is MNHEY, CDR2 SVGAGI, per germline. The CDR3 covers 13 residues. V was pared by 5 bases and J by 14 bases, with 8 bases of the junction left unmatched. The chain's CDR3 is CASSNGLAGRKFF. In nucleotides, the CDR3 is TGTGCCAGCAGTAACGGACTAGCGGGCCGTAAGTTCTTC.

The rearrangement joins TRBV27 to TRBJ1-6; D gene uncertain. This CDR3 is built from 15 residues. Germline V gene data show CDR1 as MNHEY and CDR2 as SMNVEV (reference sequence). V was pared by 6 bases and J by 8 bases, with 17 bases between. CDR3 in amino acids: CASRVDGSVYSPLHF. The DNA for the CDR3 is TGTGCCAGCAGAGTCGACGGAAGCGTTTATTCACCCCTCCACTTT.

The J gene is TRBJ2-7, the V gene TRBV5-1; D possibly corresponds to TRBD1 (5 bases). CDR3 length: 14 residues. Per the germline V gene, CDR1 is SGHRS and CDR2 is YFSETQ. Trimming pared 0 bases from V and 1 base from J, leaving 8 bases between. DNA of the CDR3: TGCGCCAGCAGCTTGGTCCAGGGTTCCTACGAGCAGTACTTC. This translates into CASSLVQGSYEQYF. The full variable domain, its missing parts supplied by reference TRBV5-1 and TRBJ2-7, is KAGVTQTPRYLIKTRGQQVTLSCSPISGHRSVSWYQQTPGQGLQFLFEYFSETQRNKGNFPGRFSGRQFSNSRSEMNVSTLELGDSALYLCASSLVQGSYEQYFGPGTRLTVT.

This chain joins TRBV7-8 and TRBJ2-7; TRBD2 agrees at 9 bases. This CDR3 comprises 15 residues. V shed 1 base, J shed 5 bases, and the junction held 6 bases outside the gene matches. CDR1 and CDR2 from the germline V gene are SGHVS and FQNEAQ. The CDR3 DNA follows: TGTGCCAGCAGCTTAGAGCGCGGGGGGGCCCACGAGCAGTACTTC. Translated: CASSLERGGAHEQYF.

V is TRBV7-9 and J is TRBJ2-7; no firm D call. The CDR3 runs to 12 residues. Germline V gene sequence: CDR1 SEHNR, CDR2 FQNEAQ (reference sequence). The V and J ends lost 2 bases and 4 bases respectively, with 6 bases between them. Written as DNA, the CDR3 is TGTGCCAGCAGCTTAACGACTTACGAGCAGTACTTC. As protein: CASSLTTYEQYF.

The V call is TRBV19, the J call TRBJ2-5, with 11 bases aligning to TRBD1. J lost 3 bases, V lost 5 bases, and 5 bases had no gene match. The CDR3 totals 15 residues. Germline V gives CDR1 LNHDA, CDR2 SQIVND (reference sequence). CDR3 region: CASSDRTGGKETQYF. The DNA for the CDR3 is TGTGCCAGTAGTGACAGGACAGGGGGCAAAGAGACCCAGTACTTC.